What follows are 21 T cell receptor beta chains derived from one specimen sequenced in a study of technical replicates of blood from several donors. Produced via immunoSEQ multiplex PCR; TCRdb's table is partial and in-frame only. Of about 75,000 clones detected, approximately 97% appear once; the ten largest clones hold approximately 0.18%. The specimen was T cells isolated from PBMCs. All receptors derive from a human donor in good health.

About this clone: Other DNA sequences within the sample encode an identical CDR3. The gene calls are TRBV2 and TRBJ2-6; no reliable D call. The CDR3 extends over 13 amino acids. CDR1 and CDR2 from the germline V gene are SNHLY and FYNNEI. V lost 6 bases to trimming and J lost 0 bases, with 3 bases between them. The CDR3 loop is CASRSSGANVLTF. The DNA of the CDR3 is TGTGCCAGCAGGAGCTCTGGGGCCAACGTCCTGACTTTC.

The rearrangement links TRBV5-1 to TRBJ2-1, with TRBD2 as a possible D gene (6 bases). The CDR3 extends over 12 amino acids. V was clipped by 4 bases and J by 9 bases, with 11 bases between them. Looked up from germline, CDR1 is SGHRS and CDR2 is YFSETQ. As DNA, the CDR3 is TGCGCCAGCAGCGCCACTAGCTTTGAGCAGTTCTTC. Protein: CASSATSFEQFF.

This CDR3 reads CASSFSTGGLYEQYF. DNA for the CDR3: TGTGCCAGCAGCTTTTCCACAGGGGGCTTATACGAGCAGTACTTC. V gene TRBV11-2 combines with J gene TRBJ2-7; TRBD1 matches 9 bases. The CDR3 sequence is 15 residues long. Germline V gene sequence: CDR1 SGHAT, CDR2 FQNNGV. Trimming removed 3 bases from V and 4 bases from J; junction bases left unmatched: 7. Full variable domain (rest looked up from reference TRBV11-2 and TRBJ2-7): EAGVAQSPRYKIIEKRQSVAFWCNPISGHATLYWYQQILGQGPKLLIQFQNNGVVDDSQLPKDRFSAERLKGVDSTLKIQPAKLEDSAVYLCASSFSTGGLYEQYFGPGTRLTVT.

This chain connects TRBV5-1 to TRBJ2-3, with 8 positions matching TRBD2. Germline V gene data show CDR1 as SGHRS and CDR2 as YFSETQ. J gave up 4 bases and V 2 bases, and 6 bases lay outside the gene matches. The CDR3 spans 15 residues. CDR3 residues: CASSFFGGAADTQYF. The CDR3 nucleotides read TGCGCCAGCAGCTTTTTCGGGGGGGCGGCAGATACGCAGTATTTT.

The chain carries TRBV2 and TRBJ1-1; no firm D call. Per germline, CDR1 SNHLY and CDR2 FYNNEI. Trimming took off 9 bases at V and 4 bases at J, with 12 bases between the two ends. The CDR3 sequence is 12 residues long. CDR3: CARRGGFTEAFF. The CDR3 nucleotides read TGTGCCAGGCGGGGAGGATTCACTGAAGCTTTCTTT.

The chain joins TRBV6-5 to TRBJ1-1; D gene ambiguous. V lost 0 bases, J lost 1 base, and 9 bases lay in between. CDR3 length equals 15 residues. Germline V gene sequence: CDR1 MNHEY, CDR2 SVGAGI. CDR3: CASSYSISGNTEAFF. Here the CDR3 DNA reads TGTGCCAGCAGTTACTCGATCAGCGGGAACACTGAAGCTTTCTTT.

In DNA form, the CDR3 reads TGTGCCAGCAGCTTAGACCCGGGGGTAACTAATGAGCAGTTCTTC. The encoded protein is CASSLDPGVTNEQFF. The chain employs TRBV11-2 and TRBJ2-1; D is perhaps TRBD2 (6 bases). V was trimmed by 0 bases and J by 7 bases, leaving 13 bases between them. The CDR3 loop spans 15 amino acids. From germline, CDR1 is SGHAT and CDR2 FQNNGV.

The CDR3 is CSARDNYEQYF. The CDR3 DNA follows: TGCAGTGCTAGAGACAACTACGAGCAGTACTTC. The rearrangement joins TRBV20-1 to TRBJ2-7; D gene unclear. The CDR3 is 11 residues long. Trimming took off 0 bases at V and 3 bases at J, with 3 bases between the two ends. CDR1 and CDR2 from the germline V gene are DFQATT and SNEGSKA (reference sequence).

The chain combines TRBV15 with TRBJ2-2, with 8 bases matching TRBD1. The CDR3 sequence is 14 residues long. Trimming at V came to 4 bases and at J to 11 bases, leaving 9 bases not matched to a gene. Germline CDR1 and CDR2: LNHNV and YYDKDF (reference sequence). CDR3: CATSNRWDRSELFF. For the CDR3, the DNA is TGTGCCACCAGCAATAGGTGGGACAGGTCCGAGCTGTTTTTT.

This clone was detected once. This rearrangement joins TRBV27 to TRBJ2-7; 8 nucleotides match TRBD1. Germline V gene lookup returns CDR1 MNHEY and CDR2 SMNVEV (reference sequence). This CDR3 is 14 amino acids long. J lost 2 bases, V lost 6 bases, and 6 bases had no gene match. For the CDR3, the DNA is TGTGCCAGCAGCCCCACAGGGGGGACCTACGAGCAGTACTTC. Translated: CASSPTGGTYEQYF.

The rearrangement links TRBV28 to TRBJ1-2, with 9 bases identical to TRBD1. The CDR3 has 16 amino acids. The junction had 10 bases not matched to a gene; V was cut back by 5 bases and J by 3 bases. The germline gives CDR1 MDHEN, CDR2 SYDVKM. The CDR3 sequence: CASSVAGTGKDYGYTF. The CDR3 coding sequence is TGTGCCAGCAGTGTGGCCGGGACAGGGAAAGACTATGGCTACACCTTC.

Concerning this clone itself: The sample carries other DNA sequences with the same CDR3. The CDR3 bases are TGCAGCGTCGGGGGACTAGCGGGAGAGATTGGTAATCGCCAAGAGACCCAGTACTTC. Translating it yields CSVGGLAGEIGNRQETQYF. The chain combines TRBV29-1 with TRBJ2-5, with 14 nucleotides matching TRBD2. V gave up 6 bases and J gave up 1 base; unmatched junction bases: 16. This CDR3 contains 19 residues. Per germline, CDR1 SQVTM and CDR2 ANQGSEA.

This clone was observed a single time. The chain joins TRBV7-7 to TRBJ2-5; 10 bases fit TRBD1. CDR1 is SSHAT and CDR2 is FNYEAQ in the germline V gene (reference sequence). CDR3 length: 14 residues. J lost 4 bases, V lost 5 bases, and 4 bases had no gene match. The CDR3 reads CASSPGTGAETQYF. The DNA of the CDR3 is TGTGCCAGCAGCCCCGGGACAGGGGCAGAGACCCAGTACTTC.

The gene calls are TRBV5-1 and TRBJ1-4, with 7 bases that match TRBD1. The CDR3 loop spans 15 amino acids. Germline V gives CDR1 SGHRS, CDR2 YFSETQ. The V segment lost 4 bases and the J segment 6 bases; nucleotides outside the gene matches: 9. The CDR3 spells CASSQNRGGDEKLFF. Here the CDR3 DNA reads TGCGCCAGCAGCCAAAACAGGGGCGGGGATGAAAAACTGTTTTTT. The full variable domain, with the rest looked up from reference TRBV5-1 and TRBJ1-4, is KAGVTQTPRYLIKTRGQQVTLSCSPISGHRSVSWYQQTPGQGLQFLFEYFSETQRNKGNFPGRFSGRQFSNSRSEMNVSTLELGDSALYLCASSQNRGGDEKLFFGSGTQLSVL.

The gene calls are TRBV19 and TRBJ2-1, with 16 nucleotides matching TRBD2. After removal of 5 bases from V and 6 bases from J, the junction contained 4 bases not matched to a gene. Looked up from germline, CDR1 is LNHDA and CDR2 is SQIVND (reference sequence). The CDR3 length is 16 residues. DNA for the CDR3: TGTGCCAGTAGTCTCGGGACTAGCGGGAGGGCCAATGAGCAGTTCTTC. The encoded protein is CASSLGTSGRANEQFF.

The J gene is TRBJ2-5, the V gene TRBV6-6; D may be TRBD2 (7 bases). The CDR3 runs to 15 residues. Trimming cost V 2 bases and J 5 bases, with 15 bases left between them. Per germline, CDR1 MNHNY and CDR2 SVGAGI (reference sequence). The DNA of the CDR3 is TGTGCCAGCAGTTACACCGCCCGGGGGGCGGAGACCCAGTACTTC. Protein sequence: CASSYTARGAETQYF.

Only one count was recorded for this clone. The CDR3 is CASSLAGGDGYTF. In DNA, the CDR3 is TGTGCCAGCAGCTTGGCGGGAGGTGATGGCTACACCTTC. The chain employs TRBV5-4 and TRBJ1-2; D is unresolved. The V gene lost 0 bases and the J gene lost 6 bases, with 9 bases spanning the gap. CDR3 length equals 13 residues. Germline assignment: CDR1 SGHNT and CDR2 YYREEE (reference sequence).

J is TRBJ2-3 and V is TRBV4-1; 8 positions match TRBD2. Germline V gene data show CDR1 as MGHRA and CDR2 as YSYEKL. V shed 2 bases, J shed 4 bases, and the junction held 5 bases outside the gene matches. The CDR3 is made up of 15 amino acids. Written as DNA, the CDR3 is TGCGCCAGCAGCCAACTTGGACTAGCAGCAGATACGCAGTATTTT. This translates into CASSQLGLAADTQYF.

Here the CDR3 reads CASIFLRQVGGYTF. CDR3 coding DNA: TGTGCCAGCATTTTTTTGAGACAGGTTGGGGGCTACACCTTC. The gene calls are TRBV2 and TRBJ1-2; tentative D call: TRBD1 (6 bases). V dropped 7 bases and J dropped 8 bases, with 20 bases sitting between them. Germline CDR1 is SNHLY and CDR2 is FYNNEI. This CDR3 region has 14 residues.

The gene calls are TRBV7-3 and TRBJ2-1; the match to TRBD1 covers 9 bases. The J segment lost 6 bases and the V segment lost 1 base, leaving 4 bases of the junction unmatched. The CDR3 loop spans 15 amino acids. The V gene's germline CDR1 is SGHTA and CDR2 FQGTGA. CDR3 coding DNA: TGTGCCAGCAGCTTAAACAGGGGGCTAAGCAATGAGCAGTTCTTC. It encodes CASSLNRGLSNEQFF.

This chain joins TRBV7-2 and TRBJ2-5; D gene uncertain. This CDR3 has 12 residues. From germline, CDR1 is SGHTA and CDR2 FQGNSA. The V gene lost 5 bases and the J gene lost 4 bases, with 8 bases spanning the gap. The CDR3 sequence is CASSLARETQYF. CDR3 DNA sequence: TGTGCCAGCAGCCTTGCGAGAGAGACCCAGTACTTC.